This T cell receptor (beta chain) emerged from a study of T-cell reconstitution after alpha-beta-depleted transplantation in children. The CDR3 extends over 10 amino acids. Germline V gives CDR1 LGHNA, CDR2 YNFKEQ. Trimming left V 6 bases short and J 7 bases short, with 4 bases between. General observations from the study: Where alpha-beta T cells came from about two months after transplant was reportedly several hundred expanded graft clones. From newly produced T cells came most of the T-cell counts and diversity one year after transplant.

This clonotype was counted many times. Its antigen remains unidentified. Unique molecular identifiers were incorporated when the TCRbeta library was constructed. In TCRdb, the PCR reads were re-called with MiXCR into one record per CDR3 protein. The sample holds some 830,000 distinct CDR3 sequences, roughly 16% seen once. This receptor was taken from a male patient between 5 and 17 years old who had a stem cell transplant for acute lymphoblastic leukemia, so the T cells may come from the graft donor. Sequences were derived from PBMCs, mostly from graft donor cells, sampled 360 days after TCRalphabeta/CD19-depleted stem cell transplant. The chain recombines TRBV4-2 with TRBJ2-1; unclear D gene. The CDR3: CASSKNEQFF. CDR3 DNA: TGTGCCAGCAGTAAGAATGAGCAGTTCTTC.